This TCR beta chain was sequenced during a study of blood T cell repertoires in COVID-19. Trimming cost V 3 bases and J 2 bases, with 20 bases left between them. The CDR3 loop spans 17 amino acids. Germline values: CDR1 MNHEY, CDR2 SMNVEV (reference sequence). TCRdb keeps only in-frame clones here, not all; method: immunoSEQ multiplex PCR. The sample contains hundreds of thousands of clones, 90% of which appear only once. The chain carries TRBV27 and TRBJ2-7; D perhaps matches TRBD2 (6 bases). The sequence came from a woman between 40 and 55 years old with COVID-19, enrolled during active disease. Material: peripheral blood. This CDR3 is CASSLRGNSGWTYEQYF. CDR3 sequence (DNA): TGTGCCAGCAGTTTGCGGGGTAACTCCGGATGGACCTACGAGCAGTACTTC.